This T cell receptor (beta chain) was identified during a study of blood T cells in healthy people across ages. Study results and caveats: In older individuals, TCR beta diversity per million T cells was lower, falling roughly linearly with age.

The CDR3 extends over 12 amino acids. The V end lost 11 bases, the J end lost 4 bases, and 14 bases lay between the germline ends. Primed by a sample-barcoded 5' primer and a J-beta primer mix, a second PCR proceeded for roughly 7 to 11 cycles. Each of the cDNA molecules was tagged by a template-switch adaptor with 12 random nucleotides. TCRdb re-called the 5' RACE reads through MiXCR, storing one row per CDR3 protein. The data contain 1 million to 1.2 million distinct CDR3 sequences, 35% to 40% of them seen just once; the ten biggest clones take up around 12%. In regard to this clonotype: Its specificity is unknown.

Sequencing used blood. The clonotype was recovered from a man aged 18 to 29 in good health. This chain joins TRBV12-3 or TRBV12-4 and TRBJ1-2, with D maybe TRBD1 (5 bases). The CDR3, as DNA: TGTGCCGGCGGACGGGACTTCTATGGCTACACCTTC. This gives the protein CAGGRDFYGYTF.